The 19 T cell receptor beta chains below all came from one sample that was sequenced in a study of beta chain features in type 1 diabetes. Notes on the study in general: Significant though moderate, a shortening of TCRB CDR3s appeared in all four CD4+ subsets of Type 1 diabetes patients.

Isolated RNA was reverse transcribed in full, so expressed TCRB transcripts were sequenced. Clones were read by immunoSEQ multiplex PCR, and TCRdb kept only the in-frame ones, dropping some. The sample includes about 170,000 clones, around 8% of them seen just once. These receptors' targets are unknown. The specimen sequenced was central memory CD4+ T cells from blood. The receptors shown here come from a woman between 35 and 50 years old with type 1 diabetes.

The table lists this clone with a few counts. This rearrangement joins TRBV5-1 to TRBJ2-5; D not certain. The CDR3 covers 14 residues. Germline CDR1 SGHRS, CDR2 YFSETQ. Deletions cut 2 bases from V and 1 base from J, with 9 bases between. CDR3 amino acids: CASSFSTPQETQYF. The CDR3 region has the DNA TGCGCCAGCAGCTTCTCGACACCCCAAGAGACCCAGTACTTC.

This clone was detected a few times. The CDR3 DNA sequence: TGTGCCAGCAGCGTAGCTAGGTGGGAGGATAGGAATGAGCAGTTCTTC. Its protein is CASSVARWEDRNEQFF. The chain couples TRBV9 to TRBJ2-1, with D tentatively TRBD2 (6 bases). The CDR3 runs 16 residues. Trimming removed 0 bases at V and 7 bases at J, with 17 bases between. Germline loops: CDR1 SGDLS, CDR2 YYNGEE.

In this sample, this clone turned up a few times. The rearrangement joins TRBV19 to TRBJ1-5; 7 nucleotides line up with TRBD1. Germline loops: CDR1 LNHDA, CDR2 SQIVND (reference sequence). Trimming took 7 bases from V and 1 from J; bases not matched to a gene: 4. The CDR3 sequence is 14 residues long. CDR3 sequence: CASTKTGSNQPQHF. For the CDR3, the DNA is TGTGCCAGTACTAAGACAGGGAGCAATCAGCCCCAGCATTTT.

This clone has a handful of counts. The chain couples TRBV4-3 to TRBJ2-3, with a weak D call TRBD2 (5 bases). This CDR3 comprises 13 residues. Deletions cut 4 bases from V and 5 bases from J, with 10 bases between. Germline CDR1 and CDR2: LGHNA and YSLEER. The CDR3: CASSPGSIDTQYF. The CDR3 DNA follows: TGCGCCAGCAGCCCGGGATCAATAGATACGCAGTATTTT.

This clone showed up just a few times. The chain employs TRBV7-2 and TRBJ2-7; TRBD1 might be the D (5 bases). In germline, CDR1 is SGHTA, CDR2 FQGNSA. The CDR3 is made up of 14 amino acids. Trimming removed 4 bases from V and 5 bases from J, with 15 bases in between. CDR3 bases: TGTGCCAGCAGCTCGCGGCAGGGCCCCGACGAGCAGTACTTC. Translation gives CASSSRQGPDEQYF.

The rearrangement joins TRBV27 to TRBJ2-7; a possible D gene is TRBD1 (5 bases). V gave up 8 bases and J gave up 0 bases, with 14 bases separating them. The CDR3 contains 14 residues. Per the germline V gene, CDR1 is MNHEY and CDR2 is SMNVEV (reference sequence). CDR3 sequence: CASSDIPNSYEQYF. In nucleotides, the CDR3 is TGTGCCAGCTCGGACATCCCGAACTCCTACGAGCAGTACTTC.

The chain has TRBV9 and TRBJ2-6; the D gene is possibly TRBD1 (5 bases). The V gene lost 0 bases and the J gene lost 4 bases, with 8 bases spanning the gap. The CDR3 totals 15 residues. Germline loops: CDR1 SGDLS, CDR2 YYNGEE. DNA for the CDR3: TGTGCCAGCAGCGTAGGGCCAGGGGGGGCCAACGTCCTGACTTTC. Translating it yields CASSVGPGGANVLTF.

This sequence joins TRBV2 and TRBJ1-4; D gene uncertain. The CDR3 runs to 11 residues. Germline V gene sequence: CDR1 SNHLY, CDR2 FYNNEI. Trimming stripped 9 bases from V and 8 bases from J, with 10 bases between. CDR3 loop: CARRLGEKLFF. The CDR3 nucleotides are TGTGCCAGAAGACTCGGGGAAAAACTGTTTTTT.

This clone was counted a few times. This CDR3 is CASSQSDGRNIQYF. Written as DNA, the CDR3 is TGTGCCAGCAGCCAATCGGACGGGAGAAACATTCAGTACTTC. The chain joins TRBV7-3 to TRBJ2-4; TRBD2 is a possible D gene (6 bases). Trimming pared 5 bases from V and 6 bases from J, leaving 14 bases between. In germline, CDR1 is SGHTA, CDR2 FQGTGA. This CDR3 comprises 14 residues.

As to this clone: A read error may account for a junction end that differs from germline. The chain combines TRBV19 with TRBJ1-4; no clear D. CDR1 and CDR2 (germline): LNHDA, SQIVND (reference sequence). The CDR3 totals 12 residues. The CDR3 nucleotides read TGTGCCAGTAGTATAAATGATGCCGGGATCCTTTTT. Amino acids: CASSINDAGILF.

The chain has TRBV28 and TRBJ1-5; weak D call: TRBD1 (5 bases). Germline assignment: CDR1 MDHEN and CDR2 SYDVKM. V dropped 2 bases and J dropped 8 bases, with 10 bases sitting between them. The CDR3 has 13 residues. The CDR3 loop is CASSLQGFKPQHF. For the CDR3, the DNA is TGTGCCAGCAGTTTACAGGGATTCAAGCCCCAGCATTTT.

This clone occurred a few times. The V gene is TRBV11-3, the J gene TRBJ2-5, with D possibly matching TRBD1 (5 bases). Between the trimmed V and J ends, which lost 3 bases and 5 bases, there was a span of 16 bases. CDR3 size: 15 residues. The V gene's germline CDR1 is SGHNT and CDR2 YENEEA. The CDR3 DNA sequence: TGTGCCAGCAGCTTCGGTTCAGGGCTGGGGGAGACCCAGTACTTC. It codes for CASSFGSGLGETQYF.

This clone has a handful of counts. The V and J genes are TRBV28 and TRBJ1-2; TRBD1 matches 8 bases. V dropped 1 base and J dropped 6; count of bases not matched to a gene: 7. Germline V gives CDR1 MDHEN, CDR2 SYDVKM. The CDR3 has 15 amino acids. CDR3 DNA sequence: TGTGCCAGCAGTTTATCCCCCGGGACAGGCGATGGCTACACCTTC. It is translated as CASSLSPGTGDGYTF.

The rearrangement joins TRBV11-2 to TRBJ1-5, with a tentative D call TRBD1 (5 bases). The V end was cut by 5 bases, the J end by 6 bases, with 20 bases between. CDR3 length: 16 amino acids. CDR1 and CDR2 (germline): SGHAT, FQNNGV. The CDR3 here is CASSPSEGGAGQPQHF. The CDR3 bases are TGTGCCAGCAGCCCGTCGGAAGGCGGGGCTGGTCAGCCCCAGCATTTT. Full variable domain (rest looked up from reference TRBV11-2 and TRBJ1-5): EAGVAQSPRYKIIEKRQSVAFWCNPISGHATLYWYQQILGQGPKLLIQFQNNGVVDDSQLPKDRFSAERLKGVDSTLKIQPAKLEDSAVYLCASSPSEGGAGQPQHFGDGTRLSIL.

This chain links TRBV29-1 with TRBJ2-5, with D tentatively TRBD1 (6 bases). V was pared by 8 bases and J by 1 base, with 11 bases between. Germline lookup yields CDR1 SQVTM and CDR2 ANQGSEA. The CDR3 extends over 12 amino acids. CDR3 protein: CSLWTVQETQYF. CDR3 in DNA: TGCAGCCTCTGGACAGTCCAAGAGACCCAGTACTTC.

The CDR3 DNA sequence: TGTGCCAGCAGCTTAGCCACAAGCTCTGGAAACACCATATATTTT. This codes for CASSLATSSGNTIYF. The chain recombines TRBV7-9 with TRBJ1-3, with unresolved D. V was trimmed by 0 bases and J by 0 bases, leaving 6 bases between them. CDR1 SEHNR and CDR2 FQNEAQ come from the germline V gene (reference sequence). This CDR3 has 15 residues.

The V gene is TRBV7-9, the J gene TRBJ1-1; D not certain. This CDR3 contains 11 residues. V lost 4 bases, J lost 4 bases, and 4 bases lay in between. CDR1 and CDR2 from the germline V gene are SEHNR and FQNEAQ (reference sequence). The CDR3 DNA reads as TGTGCCAGCAGCTCCGGCACTGAAGCTTTCTTT. This gives the protein CASSSGTEAFF.

V and J are TRBV15 and TRBJ2-7; TRBD2 matches at 9 bases. The germline V gene encodes CDR1 LNHNV and CDR2 YYDKDF (reference sequence). The CDR3 runs 17 residues. J lost 7 bases, V lost 5 bases, and 18 bases had no gene match. The CDR3 DNA reads TGTGCCACCAGCCGAGGGGGGGCTAGCGGGGTATCGGGAGAGCAGTACTTC. Amino acids: CATSRGGASGVSGEQYF. Full variable domain (outside the CDR3, taken from reference TRBV15 and TRBJ2-7): DAMVIQNPRYQVTQFGKPVTLSCSQTLNHNVMYWYQQKSSQAPKLLFHYYDKDFNNEADTPDNFQSRRPNTSFCFLDIRSPGLGDTAMYLCATSRGGASGVSGEQYFGPGTRLTVT.

This clone was seen only a few times. The chain links TRBV15 to TRBJ1-1; TRBD1 matches 8 bases. This CDR3 has 16 residues. The germline gives CDR1 LNHNV, CDR2 YYDKDF (reference sequence). J lost 3 bases, V lost 1 base, and 7 bases had no gene match. CDR3 in DNA: TGTGCCACCAGCAGAGGGACAGGGTTTGGGGACACTGAAGCTTTCTTT. Protein product: CATSRGTGFGDTEAFF. Full variable domain (remainder filled in from reference TRBV15 and TRBJ1-1): DAMVIQNPRYQVTQFGKPVTLSCSQTLNHNVMYWYQQKSSQAPKLLFHYYDKDFNNEADTPDNFQSRRPNTSFCFLDIRSPGLGDTAMYLCATSRGTGFGDTEAFFGQGTRLTVV.